This T cell receptor (beta chain) was sequenced in a study of STAT5B mutations in CD4+ large granular lymphocyte leukemia. Study observations and caveats: About 25% of private leukemic clonotypes occurred rarely in other patients' non-leukemic repertoires. Patient CD4-sorted repertoires stayed more clonal than healthy ones after leukemic-clone removal. 8/27 top patient clones versus 2/35 control clones were TRBV06-family.

A note on this clone: Its antigen is as yet unknown.

CDR3 length equals 12 residues. Trimming took 4 bases from V and 3 from J, leaving 8 bases between them. Germline V gene data show CDR1 as SGHRS and CDR2 as YFSETQ. Sequencing was at survey level. The assay was immunoSEQ multiplex PCR, and TCRdb's table has in-frame clones only and misses some. The sample comprises under 35,000 clones, approximately 71% of which are singletons, and around 1.9% rests with the top ten. Sequenced: CD4+ T cells from blood buffy coats. This clonotype originated in a human donor in good health. V usage is TRBV5-1 and J usage is TRBJ2-7; D remains unclear. The CDR3 region has the DNA TGCGCCAGCAGCCCCGGAGTCTACGAGCAGTACTTC. It codes for CASSPGVYEQYF. Together with reference TRBV5-1 and TRBJ2-7, the CDR3 gives the full variable domain: KAGVTQTPRYLIKTRGQQVTLSCSPISGHRSVSWYQQTPGQGLQFLFEYFSETQRNKGNFPGRFSGRQFSNSRSEMNVSTLELGDSALYLCASSPGVYEQYFGPGTRLTVT.